The clone carrying this T cell receptor beta chain appeared a few times. Its antigen is currently unknown. The sample comes from a study of glioma-infiltrating T cells. Study conclusions and caveats: Very few CDR3 sequences were shared between tissue and blood.

TCR alpha and beta CDR3 regions were amplified from RNA using iRepertoire nested multiplex PCR. TCRdb ran MiXCR on the multiplex PCR reads and lists one entry per CDR3 protein. The sample has more than 20,000 distinct CDR3 sequences, around 24% seen once. Germline values: CDR1 LGHNA, CDR2 YNFKEQ. Trimming left V 1 base short and J 4 bases short, with 4 bases between. The CDR3 consists of 13 residues. The TCR was taken from a human donor with low-grade glioma or glioblastoma, undergoing nonglioma brain surgery, or in good health (not recorded which). Specimen: glioma tissue, nonneoplastic brain tissue, or PBMCs (not recorded which). This sequence joins TRBV4-2 and TRBJ1-4; D unclear. DNA for the CDR3: TGTGCCAGCAGCCAAGCCAATAATGAAAAACTGTTTTTT. This encodes CASSQANNEKLFF.